Presented here are 18 T cell receptor beta chains from one specimen sequenced in a study of tumor-infiltrating lymphocytes in oesophageal squamous cell carcinoma. One entry per CDR3 protein, called by TCRdb with MiXCR from the PCR reads. Of about 13,000 distinct CDR3 sequences listed, roughly half are singletons. Sequencing was carried out using esophageal tumor tissue. The origin of the receptors is a male donor with esophageal squamous cell carcinoma.

In this sample, this clonotype turned up many times. The genes are TRBV10-2 and TRBJ1-5; D is undetermined. Looked up from germline, CDR1 is WSHSY and CDR2 is SAAADI. V was cut by 3 bases and J by 6 bases, with 6 bases left in between. The CDR3 has 12 amino acids. For the CDR3, the DNA is TGCGCCAGCAGTGATCCGGTTCAGCCCCAGCATTTT. Translation gives CASSDPVQPQHF.

The gene calls are TRBV7-4 and TRBJ2-6; TRBD2 aligns across 7 bases. The DNA end is a closer match to TRBJ2-7, so the J assignment may be wrong. The CDR3 runs 16 residues. Germline V gene lookup returns CDR1 SGHVT and CDR2 SQSDAQ. CDR3 residues: CASSLGSAGEPYEQYF. In nucleotides, the CDR3 is TGTGCCAGCAGCTTAGGGTCGGCGGGAGAACCCTACGAGCAGTACTTC.

J is TRBJ2-3 and V is TRBV18; no clear D gene. Germline assignment: CDR1 KGHSH and CDR2 LQKENI. Deletions cut 2 bases from V and 2 bases from J, with 5 bases between. The CDR3 is made up of 13 amino acids. The CDR3 DNA follows: TGTGCCAGCTCACCAAGGACCACAGATACGCAGTATTTT. Its translation: CASSPRTTDTQYF.

On this clonotype: Because the CDR3's place on the DNA is in doubt, the DNA is left out and the CDR3 is given as listed by TCRdb. The CDR3 reads CASSPTRAYEQYFGPGRETQYF. The rearrangement links TRBV7-2 to TRBJ2-1; TRBD1 is the table's D call and was not checked against the DNA. The CDR3 adds up to 22 amino acids, both ends counted. Germline V gene lookup returns CDR1 SGHTA and CDR2 FQGNSA.

Comment on this clonotype: Since no conserved phenylalanine or tryptophan closes the CDR3, a read error is the likely cause. The limits of the CDR3 on the DNA are not certain, so only TCRdb's listed CDR3 is given. The rearrangement joins TRBV5-1 to TRBJ2-1. The CDR3 length equals 8 residues, ends included. Germline loops: CDR1 SGHRS, CDR2 YFSETQ. The CDR3 protein is CASSRIKT.

As concerns this clonotype: An end of the junction differs from the germline gene, which may be a read error. This chain connects TRBV7-6 to TRBJ2-5; D perhaps matches TRBD1 (8 bases). The CDR3 spans 14 residues. Germline V gene data show CDR1 as SGHVS and CDR2 as FNYEAQ. The chain's CDR3 is CASSLQTGEGTQYF. In DNA, the CDR3 is TGTGCTAGCAGCCTCCAGACAGGGGAGGGGACCCAGTACTTC. Looking up the rest from reference TRBV7-6 and TRBJ2-5 gives the full variable domain: GAGVSQSPRYKVTKRGQDVALRCDPISGHVSLYWYRQALGQGPEFLTYFNYEAQQDKSGLPNDRFSAERPEGSISTLTIQRTEQRDSAMYRCASSLQTGEGTQYFGPGTRLLVL.

This rearrangement joins TRBV7-3 to TRBJ2-4; no firm D call. The DNA end lines up better with TRBJ2-1; the J call may be wrong. This CDR3 region has 12 residues. CDR1 and CDR2 from the germline V gene are SGHTA and FQGTGA. CDR3 bases: TGTGCCAGCAGCCCAACAAGTGGTGAGCAGTTCTTC. Residues: CASSPTSGEQFF.

The chain couples TRBV7-2 to TRBJ2-5, with TRBD2 identical over 7 bases. The DNA end lines up better with TRBJ2-7; the J call may be wrong. The CDR3 consists of 15 residues. The germline V gene has CDR1 SGHTA and CDR2 FQGNSA. The CDR3 spells CASSLVAGTSYEQYF. The CDR3 DNA sequence: TGTGCCAGCAGCTTAGTAGCGGGCACCTCCTACGAGCAGTACTTC.

The CDR3 is CASSPEGYNEQFF. The CDR3, as DNA: TGTGCCAGCTCACCGGAGGGCTACAATGAGCAGTTCTTC. The chain employs TRBV18 and TRBJ2-5, with D possibly being TRBD2 (6 bases). TRBJ2-1 matches the DNA end more closely, so the J call is doubtful. The CDR3 spans 13 residues. Germline CDR1 reads KGHSH; CDR2 reads LQKENI.

This chain connects TRBV7-6 to TRBJ2-1; D gene ambiguous. With 2 bases removed from V and 4 bases from J, the gap between germline ends came to 9 bases. CDR1 and CDR2 (germline): SGHVS, FNYEAQ. This CDR3 contains 14 residues. This CDR3 reads CASSLLRRYNEQFF. The CDR3 DNA sequence: TGTGCCAGCAGCTTATTACGACGGTACAATGAGCAGTTCTTC.

This clonotype appeared a few times. The rearrangement uses TRBV19 and TRBJ2-7; D is ambiguous. The J call could be wrong; TRBJ2-1 is a better fit for the DNA end. The CDR3 loop spans 14 amino acids. CDR1 LNHDA and CDR2 SQIVND come from the germline V gene (reference sequence). CDR3 sequence: CASSIPGLPEEQFF. CDR3 nucleotides: TGTGCCAGTAGTATCCCGGGCCTGCCTGAAGAGCAGTTCTTC.

The chain joins TRBV7-9 to TRBJ2-5; D is unclear. The V and J ends lost 3 bases and 0 bases respectively, with 8 bases between them. CDR1 is SEHNR, CDR2 FQNEAQ, per germline (reference sequence). The CDR3 runs 14 residues. The DNA for the CDR3 is TGTGCCAGCAGCTTGGGCGGCTACCAAGAGACCCAGTACTTC. Amino acid sequence: CASSLGGYQETQYF.

The chain couples TRBV7-2 to TRBJ2-1; tentatively, D is TRBD2 (6 bases). V lost 0 bases to trimming and J lost 0 bases, with 9 bases between them. The germline gives CDR1 SGHTA, CDR2 FQGNSA. The CDR3 totals 16 residues. This chain's CDR3 is CASSLAGGASYNEQFF. The CDR3 DNA follows: TGTGCCAGCAGCTTAGCTGGAGGGGCCTCCTACAATGAGCAGTTCTTC.

This clonotype was recorded at least ten times. This chain links TRBV10-3 with TRBJ2-3; either TRBD1 or TRBD2 may fit D (5 bases each). The CDR3 extends over 19 amino acids. The germline V gene encodes CDR1 ENHRY and CDR2 SYGVKD. V dropped 4 bases and J dropped 0 bases, with 23 bases sitting between them. The CDR3 coding sequence is TGTGCCATCAGTGTGATTAATTTTGGGGACCTTCGAAGCACAGATACGCAGTATTTT. It encodes CAISVINFGDLRSTDTQYF.

The rearrangement links TRBV24-1 to TRBJ2-3, with D maybe TRBD1 (5 bases). The assigned J gene may be wrong: the sequence end matches TRBJ2-5 better. CDR3 size: 14 residues. Germline V gives CDR1 KGHDR, CDR2 SFDVKD. DNA for the CDR3: TGTGCCACCATGGGCAGGGCCCAAAGAGAGACCCAGTACTTC. Its protein is CATMGRAQRETQYF.

This clonotype was seen at least ten times. V and J are TRBV27 and TRBJ2-1; D call uncertain. The germline V and J ends were trimmed by 0 bases and 7 bases, with 13 bases remaining between them. Germline V CDR1 and CDR2: MNHEY, SMNVEV (reference sequence). The CDR3 is 15 amino acids. For the CDR3, the DNA is TGTGCCAGCAGTTTATCAGCTTTTGGTGTGAATGAGCAGTTCTTC. As protein: CASSLSAFGVNEQFF.

This clonotype has just a few counts. V and J are TRBV7-2 and TRBJ2-1, with D unresolved. Near its end, the DNA agrees better with TRBJ2-7, so the J call may be wrong. Germline-derived CDR1 and CDR2 are SGHTA and FQGNSA. CDR3 length: 14 amino acids. The CDR3 here is CASSPRWSPYEQYF. The CDR3 DNA sequence: TGTGCCAGCAGCCCCCGGTGGTCCCCCTACGAGCAGTACTTC.

Worth noting for this clonotype: The junction does not match germline at one end; this may be a read error. The chain couples TRBV6-2 or TRBV6-3 to TRBJ2-7; 11 bases agree with TRBD1. CDR1 MNHEY and CDR2 SVGEGT come from the germline V gene. The CDR3 has 10 residues. The CDR3 bases are TGTGCCAGCAGTTACGGGACAGGGGGCTTC. This codes for CASSYGTGGF.